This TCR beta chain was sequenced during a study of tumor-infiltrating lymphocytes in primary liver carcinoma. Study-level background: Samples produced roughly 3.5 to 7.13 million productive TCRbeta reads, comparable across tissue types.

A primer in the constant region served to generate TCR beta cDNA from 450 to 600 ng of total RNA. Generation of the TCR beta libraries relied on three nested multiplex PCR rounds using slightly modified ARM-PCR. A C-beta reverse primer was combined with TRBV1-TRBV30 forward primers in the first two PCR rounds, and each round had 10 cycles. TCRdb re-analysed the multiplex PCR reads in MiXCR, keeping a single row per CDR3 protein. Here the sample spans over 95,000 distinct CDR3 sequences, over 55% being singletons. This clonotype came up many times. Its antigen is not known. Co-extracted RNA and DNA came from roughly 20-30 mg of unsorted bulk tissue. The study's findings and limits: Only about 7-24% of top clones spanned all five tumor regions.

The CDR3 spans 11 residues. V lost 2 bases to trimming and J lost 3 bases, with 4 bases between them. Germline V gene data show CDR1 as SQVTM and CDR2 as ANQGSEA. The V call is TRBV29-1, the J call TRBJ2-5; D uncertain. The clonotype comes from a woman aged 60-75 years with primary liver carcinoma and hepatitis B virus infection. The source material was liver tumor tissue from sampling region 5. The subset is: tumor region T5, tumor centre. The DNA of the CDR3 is TGCAGCGTTGAATACGAAGAGACCCAGTACTTC. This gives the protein CSVEYEETQYF.